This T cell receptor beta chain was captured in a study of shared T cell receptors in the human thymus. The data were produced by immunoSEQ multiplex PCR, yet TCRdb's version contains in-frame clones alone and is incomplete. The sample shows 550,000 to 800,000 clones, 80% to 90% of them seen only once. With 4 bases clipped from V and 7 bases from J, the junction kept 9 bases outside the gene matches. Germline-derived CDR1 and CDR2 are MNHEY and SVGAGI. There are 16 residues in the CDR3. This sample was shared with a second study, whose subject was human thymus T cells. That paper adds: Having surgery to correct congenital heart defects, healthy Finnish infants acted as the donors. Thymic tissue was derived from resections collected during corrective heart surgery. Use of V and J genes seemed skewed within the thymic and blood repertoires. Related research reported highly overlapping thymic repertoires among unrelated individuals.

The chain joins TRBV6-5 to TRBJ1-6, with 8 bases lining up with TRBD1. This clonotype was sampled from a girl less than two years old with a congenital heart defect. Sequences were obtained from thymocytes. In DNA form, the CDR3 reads TGTGCCAGCAGTTTCGGGACAGGAACAGGGAATTCACCCCTCCACTTT. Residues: CASSFGTGTGNSPLHF.